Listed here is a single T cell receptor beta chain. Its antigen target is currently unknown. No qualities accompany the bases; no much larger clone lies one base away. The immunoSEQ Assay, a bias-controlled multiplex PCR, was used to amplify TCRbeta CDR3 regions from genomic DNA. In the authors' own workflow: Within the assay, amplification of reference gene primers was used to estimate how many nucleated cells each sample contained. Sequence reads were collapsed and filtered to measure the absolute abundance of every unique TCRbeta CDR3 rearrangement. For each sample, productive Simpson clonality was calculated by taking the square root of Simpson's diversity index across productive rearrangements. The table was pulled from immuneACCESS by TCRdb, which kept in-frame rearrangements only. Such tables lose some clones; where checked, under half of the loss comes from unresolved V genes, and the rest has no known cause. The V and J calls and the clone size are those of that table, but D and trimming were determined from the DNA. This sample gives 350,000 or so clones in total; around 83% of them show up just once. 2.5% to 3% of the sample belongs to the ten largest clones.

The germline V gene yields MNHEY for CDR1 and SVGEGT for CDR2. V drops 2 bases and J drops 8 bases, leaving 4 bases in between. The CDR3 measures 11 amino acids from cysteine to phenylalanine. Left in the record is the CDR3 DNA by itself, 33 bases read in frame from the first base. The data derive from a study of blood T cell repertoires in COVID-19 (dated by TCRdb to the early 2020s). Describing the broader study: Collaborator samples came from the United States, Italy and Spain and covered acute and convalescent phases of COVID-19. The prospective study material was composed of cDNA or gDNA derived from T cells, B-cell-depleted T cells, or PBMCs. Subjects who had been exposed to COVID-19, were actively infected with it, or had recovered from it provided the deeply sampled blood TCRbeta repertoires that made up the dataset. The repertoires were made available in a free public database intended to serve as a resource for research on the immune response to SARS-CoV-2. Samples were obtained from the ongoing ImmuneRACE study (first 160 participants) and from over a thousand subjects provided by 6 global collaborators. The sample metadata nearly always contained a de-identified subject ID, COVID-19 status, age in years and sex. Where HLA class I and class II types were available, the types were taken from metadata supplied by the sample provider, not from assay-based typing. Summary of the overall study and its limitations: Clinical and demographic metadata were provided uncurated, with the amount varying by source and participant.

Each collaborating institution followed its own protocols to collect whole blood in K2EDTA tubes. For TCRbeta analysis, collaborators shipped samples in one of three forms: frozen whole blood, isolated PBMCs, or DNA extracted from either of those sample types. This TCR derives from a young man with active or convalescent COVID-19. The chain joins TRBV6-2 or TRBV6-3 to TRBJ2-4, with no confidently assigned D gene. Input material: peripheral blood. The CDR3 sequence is CASSYADIQYF. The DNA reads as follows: TGTGCCAGCAGTTACGCGGACATTCAGTACTTC.